These 26 T cell receptor beta chains came from one sample sequenced in a study of blood T cell repertoires in COVID-19. Clones were sequenced by immunoSEQ multiplex PCR, and TCRdb holds only the in-frame ones, with some missing. The sample lists hundreds of thousands of clones, roughly 86% occurring once. Sample: peripheral blood. The receptors shown here come from a woman in her twenties or thirties with COVID-19, enrolled during active disease.

V and J are TRBV27 and TRBJ1-2, with 9 bases lining up with TRBD1. Germline CDR1 reads MNHEY; CDR2 reads SMNVEV (reference sequence). There are 13 residues in the CDR3. Trimming took 8 bases from V and 5 from J; bases not matched to a gene: 6. CDR3 sequence: CASGRQGGYGYTF. CDR3 sequence (DNA): TGTGCCAGCGGACGACAGGGGGGATATGGCTACACCTTC.

This clone occurred a few times. The chain carries TRBV7-9 and TRBJ2-1; D is possibly TRBD1 (6 bases). V was cut by 3 bases and J by 7 bases, with 22 bases left in between. The CDR3 length is 17 residues. The germline CDR1 and CDR2 sequences are SEHNR and FQNEAQ (reference sequence). This chain's CDR3 is CASSLRGATGRRNEQFF. The CDR3 DNA is TGTGCCAGCAGCTTGAGGGGAGCGACAGGTCGCAGGAATGAGCAGTTCTTC. The full variable domain, with the rest looked up from reference TRBV7-9 and TRBJ2-1, is DTGVSQNPRHKITKRGQNVTFRCDPISEHNRLYWYRQTLGQGPEFLTYFQNEAQLEKSRLLSDRFSAERPKGSFSTLEIQRTEQGDSAMYLCASSLRGATGRRNEQFFGPGTRLTVL.

This rearrangement joins TRBV12-5 to TRBJ1-6; D remains unclear. This CDR3 has 12 residues. CDR1 and CDR2 (germline): LGHNT, FRNRAP. The V and J ends lost 5 bases and 7 bases respectively, with 6 bases between them. The CDR3 bases are TGTGCTAGTGGTCTCCTCAATTCACCCCTCCACTTT. This gives the protein CASGLLNSPLHF.

The chain combines TRBV19 with TRBJ1-5; 7 bases match TRBD1. CDR3 length: 17 amino acids. Per the germline V gene, CDR1 is LNHDA and CDR2 is SQIVND (reference sequence). J was trimmed by 2 bases and V by 6 bases; bases with no gene match: 13. The CDR3 DNA reads TGTGCCAGTAGGCGACAGGGTCGGTCTGGGCGCAATCAGCCCCAGCATTTT. Translating it yields CASRRQGRSGRNQPQHF.

The chain is built from TRBV19 and TRBJ1-1; D is uncertain. Germline V gives CDR1 LNHDA, CDR2 SQIVND (reference sequence). V was pared by 5 bases and J by 4 bases, with 11 bases between. The CDR3 spans 13 residues. CDR3 sequence: CASSRRRPTEAFF. CDR3 DNA sequence: TGTGCCAGTAGTCGGCGGCGCCCCACTGAAGCTTTCTTT.

The J gene is TRBJ2-3, the V gene TRBV9; 13 bases align to TRBD2. The CDR3 is made up of 18 amino acids. The germline V gene encodes CDR1 SGDLS and CDR2 YYNGEE. Trimming at V came to 0 bases and at J to 5 bases, leaving 9 bases not matched to a gene. CDR3 nucleotides: TGTGCCAGCAGCGTAGGGCCCCTGACTAGCGGGGGGCAAGATACGCAGTATTTT. It is translated as CASSVGPLTSGGQDTQYF.

This clone was recorded a few times. The rearrangement uses TRBV6-5 and TRBJ1-2; TRBD1 aligns across 9 bases. The ends lost 10 bases at V and 4 bases at J; junction bases unmatched: 7. The CDR3 is 13 amino acids. Germline V CDR1 and CDR2: MNHEY, SVGAGI. CDR3 region: CATASDRGYGYTF. As DNA, the CDR3 is TGTGCCACCGCGTCGGACAGGGGCTATGGCTACACCTTC.

V usage is TRBV29-1 and J usage is TRBJ1-2; a possible D gene is TRBD1 (5 bases). The V end was cut by 7 bases, the J end by 5 bases, with 14 bases between. Germline CDR1 and CDR2: SQVTM and ANQGSEA. This CDR3 contains 12 residues. This chain's CDR3 is CSGTGVEYGYTF. The CDR3 bases are TGCAGCGGCACGGGGGTCGAGTATGGCTACACCTTC. Full variable domain (missing parts from reference TRBV29-1 and TRBJ1-2): SAVISQKPSRDICQRGTSLTIQCQVDSQVTMMFWYRQQPGQSLTLIATANQGSEATYESGFVIDKFPISRPNLTFSTLTVSNMSPEDSSIYLCSGTGVEYGYTFGSGTRLTVV.

V and J are TRBV12-3 or TRBV12-4 and TRBJ2-7; a weak D match, TRBD2 (6 bases). This CDR3 contains 11 residues. Trimming stripped 4 bases from V and 5 bases from J, with 6 bases between. In DNA form, the CDR3 reads TGTGCCAGCAGTTGGGGGGACGAGCAGTACTTC. Translating it yields CASSWGDEQYF.

The J gene is TRBJ1-2, the V gene TRBV6-5; D not resolved. Trimming pared 7 bases from V and 0 bases from J, leaving 12 bases between. In germline, CDR1 is MNHEY, CDR2 SVGAGI. The CDR3 has 14 residues. The CDR3 sequence: CASTPGSPNYGYTF. CDR3 nucleotide sequence: TGTGCCAGCACCCCGGGGTCACCTAACTATGGCTACACCTTC.

This clone showed up just a few times. The CDR3, as DNA: TGTGCCAGCAGCTTAGCCAGGGGATATTCACCCCTCCACTTT. This codes for CASSLARGYSPLHF. J is TRBJ1-6 and V is TRBV11-2, with a weak D call TRBD1 (6 bases). CDR1 SGHAT and CDR2 FQNNGV come from the germline V gene. V was shortened by 1 base and J by 8 bases, with 9 bases between the two germline ends. CDR3 length: 14 residues. Based on the CDR3 plus reference TRBV11-2 and TRBJ1-6, the full variable domain is EAGVAQSPRYKIIEKRQSVAFWCNPISGHATLYWYQQILGQGPKLLIQFQNNGVVDDSQLPKDRFSAERLKGVDSTLKIQPAKLEDSAVYLCASSLARGYSPLHFGNGTRLTVT.

This clone was seen more than once but under ten times. The chain links TRBV2 to TRBJ1-5; unclear D gene. Germline CDR1 and CDR2: SNHLY and FYNNEI. The CDR3 contains 13 residues. V lost 2 bases and J 5 bases, leaving 7 bases between the germline ends. CDR3 loop: CASSENGYQPQHF. The CDR3 DNA follows: TGTGCCAGCAGTGAAAACGGTTATCAGCCCCAGCATTTT.

The chain employs TRBV7-2 and TRBJ2-1; weak D call: TRBD2 (5 bases). CDR1 and CDR2 from the germline V gene are SGHTA and FQGNSA. V shed 7 bases and J shed 0 bases, with 16 bases lying between them. CDR3 length: 16 amino acids. The CDR3 reads CASIVDYSSSYNEQFF. CDR3 sequence (DNA): TGTGCCAGCATCGTTGACTACTCGAGCTCCTACAATGAGCAGTTCTTC.

The chain couples TRBV21-1 to TRBJ2-3; TRBD1, the table's D call, lacks a check against the DNA. TRBV21-1 is a pseudogene segment. This CDR3 has 15 residues. The CDR3 here is CASILRAGAVDTQYF. For the CDR3, the DNA is TGTGCCAGCATCCTAAGGGCAGGGGCGGTAGATACGCAGTATTTT.

The rearrangement joins TRBV4-3 to TRBJ1-4, with 8 positions matching TRBD1. The CDR3 is made up of 15 amino acids. The trim removed 1 base at V and 7 bases at J, leaving 5 bases unmatched. CDR1 is LGHNA, CDR2 YSLEER, per germline. DNA for the CDR3: TGCGCCAGCAGCCAAGGACCCGGACAGGGTGAAAAACTGTTTTTT. It is translated as CASSQGPGQGEKLFF.

Worth noting for this clone: Other DNA sequences in the same sample also yield this CDR3. The V gene is TRBV25-1, the J gene TRBJ2-7; 8 bases are shared with TRBD1. J gave up 1 base and V 6 bases, and 2 bases lay outside the gene matches. The V gene's germline CDR1 is MGHDK and CDR2 SYGVNS. The CDR3 length is 13 residues. Written as DNA, the CDR3 is TGTGCCAGCAGAGACAGGGGATCCTACGAGCAGTACTTC. The encoded protein is CASRDRGSYEQYF.

This sequence joins TRBV7-4 and TRBJ2-4; 15 bases fit TRBD2. CDR1 and CDR2 from the germline V gene are SGHVT and SQSDAQ. The CDR3 is 16 amino acids. V shed 4 bases and J 6 bases; nucleotides not matched to a gene: 4. The DNA for the CDR3 is TGTGCCAGCAGCTCGGGACTAGCGGGGGGAGTAAACATTCAGTACTTC. Translation gives CASSSGLAGGVNIQYF.

The V gene is TRBV10-3, the J gene TRBJ1-1, with 10 nucleotides matching TRBD1. The CDR3 extends over 15 amino acids. Per germline, CDR1 ENHRY and CDR2 SYGVKD. V lost 4 bases and J lost 6; bases outside the gene matches: 8. The CDR3 protein is CAISARDRGGPEAFF. In DNA form, the CDR3 reads TGTGCCATCAGTGCCCGGGACAGGGGAGGCCCTGAAGCTTTCTTT.

The chain couples TRBV28 to TRBJ2-7; D uncertain. CDR1 is MDHEN and CDR2 is SYDVKM in the germline V gene. Deletions cut 4 bases from V and 1 base from J, with 8 bases between. This CDR3 is 13 amino acids long. CDR3 bases: TGTGCCAGCAGTTCACGACAATCCTACGAGCAGTACGTC. This sequence encodes CASSSRQSYEQYV.

This rearrangement joins TRBV3-1 (or the pseudogene TRBV3-2) to TRBJ1-2, with 9 bases lining up with TRBD1. The CDR3 covers 14 residues. V lost 0 bases and J lost 5; bases outside the gene matches: 1. Per germline, CDR1 LGHDT and CDR2 YNNKEL (reference sequence). This CDR3 is CASSQDGTGYGYTF. The CDR3 region has the DNA TGTGCCAGCAGCCAAGATGGGACAGGGTATGGCTACACCTTC.

V is TRBV28 and J is TRBJ1-6; no reliable D call. The CDR3 covers 16 residues. Germline V gives CDR1 MDHEN, CDR2 SYDVKM. With 3 bases removed from V and 2 bases from J, the gap between germline ends came to 11 bases. The CDR3 DNA follows: TGTGCCAGCAGTTTGGGAGGGCTCGCCTATAATTCACCCCTCCACTTT. Encoded protein: CASSLGGLAYNSPLHF.

This clone appeared once. The chain is built from TRBV7-6 and TRBJ2-1; the match to TRBD2 covers 8 bases. The CDR3 has 19 residues. In germline, CDR1 is SGHVS, CDR2 FNYEAQ. The ends lost 5 bases at V and 6 bases at J; junction bases unmatched: 21. In nucleotides, the CDR3 is TGTGCCAGCAGCCTACAATTAGCTCGGGGGGGCCGGTCGTTCAATGAGCAGTTCTTC. This encodes CASSLQLARGGRSFNEQFF.

V is TRBV19 and J is TRBJ1-1; D remains ambiguous. Trimming took off 9 bases at V and 5 bases at J, with 13 bases between the two ends. This CDR3 region has 12 residues. The germline CDR1 and CDR2 sequences are LNHDA and SQIVND (reference sequence). CDR3 sequence (DNA): TGTGCCAGCGGGTGGGGAGGTACTGAAGCTTTCTTT. Its protein product is CASGWGGTEAFF.

The V and J genes are TRBV7-8 and TRBJ1-1; D is unclear. Germline lookup yields CDR1 SGHVS and CDR2 FQNEAQ. The CDR3 contains 13 residues. Trimming took 4 bases from V and 5 from J, leaving 11 bases between them. The CDR3 DNA is TGTGCCAGCAGCTCGAGGACGGGGACTGAAGCTTTCTTT. Amino acid sequence: CASSSRTGTEAFF.

This sequence joins TRBV10-1 and TRBJ2-7; maybe TRBD1 (6 bases). Germline V CDR1 and CDR2: WNHNN, SYGVQD (reference sequence). The V gene lost 2 bases and the J gene lost 6 bases, with 11 bases spanning the gap. The CDR3 loop spans 13 amino acids. CDR3 sequence (DNA): TGCGCCAGCAGTGAGCATACAGGGTCCGAGCAGTACGTC. It is translated as CASSEHTGSEQYV.

The chain carries TRBV4-1 and TRBJ1-2, with 8 bases lining up with TRBD1. CDR3 length: 14 amino acids. The germline CDR1 and CDR2 sequences are MGHRA and YSYEKL. With 3 bases clipped from V and 4 bases from J, the junction kept 4 bases outside the gene matches. The CDR3 loop is CASSHTGTGYGYTF. In DNA form, the CDR3 reads TGCGCCAGCAGCCATACCGGGACAGGCTATGGCTACACCTTC.